This T cell receptor (beta chain) was obtained from a study of T-cell memory formation after mild COVID-19. The length of the CDR3 is 15 residues. Germline CDR1 LGHDT, CDR2 YNNKEL (reference sequence). V was shortened by 3 bases and J by 4 bases, with 16 bases between the two germline ends. Study-level findings and limits: Shrinking CD4+ clones resided mostly in CM and EM, and CD8+ ones in EMRA.

This clonotype was counted a few times. Its antigen is as yet unknown. TCRdb re-derived calls from the 5' RACE reads in MiXCR, one entry per CDR3 protein. The data show 550,000 to 700,000 distinct CDR3 sequences, under 20% seen once. The rearrangement links TRBV3-1 to TRBJ2-7; tentatively, D is TRBD1 (5 bases). Sequencing input: PBMCs or a T cell subset sorted from them (not recorded which). This sequence originates from an adult woman who had mild COVID-19 (a few samples of this study predate the infection). Cell type and time point are not known. The CDR3 sequence: CASSQSESKGYEQYF. Here the CDR3 DNA reads TGTGCCAGCAGCCAGTCGGAGTCTAAGGGGTACGAGCAGTACTTC.